Below are 28 T cell receptor beta chains sequenced from a single sample in a study of blood T cell repertoires in COVID-19 (dated by TCRdb to about 2020). Library prep was done by the immunoSEQ multiplex PCR assay. TCRdb limited this immuneACCESS table to in-frame rearrangements with V and J called. A share of clones is missing; checked studies link under half to unresolved V genes, and the rest is unexplained. The sample has tens of thousands of clones on record, 87% of them singletons. The ten largest make up around 5% of the sample. The sample comprised peripheral blood. These receptor sequences come from a woman over 75 with active or convalescent COVID-19.

The V gene is TRBV15, the J gene TRBJ2-1; tentative D call: TRBD2 (5 bases). Germline V lookup: CDR1 LNHNV, CDR2 YYDKDF (reference sequence). Trimming removed 0 bases from V and 7 bases from J, with 16 bases in between. The CDR3 loop spans 16 amino acids. This CDR3 reads CATSRDLRGIENEQFF. The CDR3 bases are TGTGCCACCAGCAGAGATCTGAGAGGGATTGAGAATGAGCAGTTCTTC.

This chain connects TRBV27 to TRBJ2-5; 8 nucleotides match TRBD2. CDR1 and CDR2 from the germline V gene are MNHEY and SMNVEV (reference sequence). V lost 6 bases to trimming and J lost 5 bases; unmatched junction nucleotides: 14. The CDR3 contains 16 residues. CDR3 sequence (DNA): TGTGCCAGCAGCTCCTGGGCTAGCGGGTTTAGGGAGACCCAGTACTTC. Amino acids: CASSSWASGFRETQYF.

This chain connects TRBV18 to TRBJ2-5, with TRBD2 matching over 14 bases. Germline assignment: CDR1 KGHSH and CDR2 LQKENI. CDR3 length: 20 residues. V lost 2 bases to trimming and J lost 3 bases; unmatched junction nucleotides: 14. The CDR3 sequence is CASSPYGLAGGTSREETQYF. The CDR3 nucleotides read TGTGCCAGCTCACCATACGGACTAGCGGGGGGTACCTCGAGGGAAGAGACCCAGTACTTC.

V gene TRBV6-6 combines with J gene TRBJ2-5; 8 bases agree with TRBD1. The germline CDR1 and CDR2 sequences are MNHNY and SVGAGI (reference sequence). With 5 bases clipped from V and 5 bases from J, the junction kept 4 bases outside the gene matches. This CDR3 contains 13 residues. CDR3 loop: CASSRTGKETQYF. As DNA, the CDR3 is TGTGCCAGCAGTCGGACAGGGAAGGAGACCCAGTACTTC.

This clone appeared a few times. The rearrangement links TRBV7-2 to TRBJ1-2, with 11 bases aligning to TRBD1. Germline V lookup: CDR1 SGHTA, CDR2 FQGNSA. V lost 5 bases, J lost 2 bases, and 7 bases stayed unmatched. This CDR3 region has 16 residues. The CDR3 is CASSLTGTGGNYGYTF. DNA for the CDR3: TGTGCCAGCAGCCTCACAGGGACAGGGGGGAACTATGGCTACACCTTC.

V and J are TRBV28 and TRBJ2-5, with 7 bases identical to TRBD2. CDR3 length equals 17 residues. CDR1 is MDHEN, CDR2 SYDVKM, per germline. With 1 base clipped from V and 4 bases from J, the junction kept 12 bases outside the gene matches. In nucleotides, the CDR3 is TGTGCCAGCAGTTTATCCGTTGGGAGGGGAGCTGGAGAGACCCAGTACTTC. Its translation: CASSLSVGRGAGETQYF.

This clone was counted a few times. The gene calls are TRBV27 and TRBJ2-7; D is unclear. The CDR3 is 13 residues long. Between the trimmed V and J ends, which lost 3 bases and 0 bases, there was a span of 6 bases. Germline V gives CDR1 MNHEY, CDR2 SMNVEV (reference sequence). The CDR3 protein is CASSFSPSYEQYF. In DNA, the CDR3 is TGTGCCAGCAGTTTCTCCCCCTCCTACGAGCAGTACTTC.

In its sample, this clone was seen a few times. The chain has TRBV2 and TRBJ1-3; D is possibly TRBD1 (5 bases). CDR1 and CDR2 (germline): SNHLY, FYNNEI. V was shortened by 4 bases and J by 7 bases, with 11 bases between the two germline ends. This CDR3 spans 13 amino acids. CDR3 in amino acids: CASSGLQVNTIYF. The CDR3 region has the DNA TGTGCCAGCAGTGGTTTACAGGTGAACACCATATATTTT.

To note about this clone: Other nucleotide sequences in the sample specify the same CDR3. The rearrangement links TRBV20-1 to TRBJ1-4, with D unresolved. Trimming took off 3 bases at V and 8 bases at J, with 7 bases between the two ends. Looked up from germline, CDR1 is DFQATT and CDR2 is SNEGSKA (reference sequence). This CDR3 has 11 residues. The CDR3 loop is CSARLEEKLFF. CDR3 in DNA: TGCAGTGCTAGGCTAGAAGAAAAACTGTTTTTT.

The chain has TRBV10-3 and TRBJ2-7, with TRBD1 identical over 10 bases. This CDR3 comprises 14 residues. Trimming at V came to 0 bases and at J to 6 bases, leaving 2 bases not matched to a gene. Per the germline V gene, CDR1 is ENHRY and CDR2 is SYGVKD. This CDR3 is CAISESRDRGEQYF. The CDR3 DNA sequence: TGTGCCATCAGTGAGTCCCGGGACAGGGGCGAGCAGTACTTC.

The chain recombines TRBV30 with TRBJ2-5; D remains ambiguous. Germline CDR1 is GTSNPN and CDR2 is SVGIG (reference sequence). The CDR3 is made up of 11 amino acids. Trimming removed 5 bases at V and 2 bases at J, with 6 bases between. As DNA, the CDR3 is TGTGCCTGGCAGATGCAAGAGACCCAGTACTTC. Translated, it gives CAWQMQETQYF.

V is TRBV5-6 and J is TRBJ1-2; 7 nucleotides agree with TRBD1. Germline CDR1 is SGHDT and CDR2 is YYEEEE. The CDR3 has 14 residues. V lost 0 bases, J lost 8 bases, and 7 bases stayed unmatched. The CDR3 reads CASSLGQGGYGYTF. DNA of the CDR3: TGTGCCAGCAGCTTGGGACAGGGTGGTTACGGCTACACCTTC.

The V gene is TRBV5-1, the J gene TRBJ1-2, with D perhaps matching TRBD1 (5 bases). This CDR3 region has 13 residues. Trimming stripped 0 bases from V and 3 bases from J, with 6 bases between. The germline gives CDR1 SGHRS, CDR2 YFSETQ. For the CDR3, the DNA is TGCGCCAGCAGCTTGGAGACAGACTATGGCTACACCTTC. Protein: CASSLETDYGYTF.

This clone was counted between two and nine times. This sequence joins TRBV19 and TRBJ2-1; maybe TRBD1 (6 bases). CDR1 and CDR2 from the germline V gene are LNHDA and SQIVND (reference sequence). This CDR3 comprises 15 residues. V lost 7 bases and J 10 bases, leaving 23 bases between the germline ends. CDR3 sequence: CASTLTGLGAKEQFF. In DNA, the CDR3 is TGTGCCAGTACCCTTACAGGGTTGGGGGCTAAGGAGCAGTTCTTC.

This clone is a singleton in its sample. The chain has TRBV5-1 and TRBJ2-5; tentatively, D is TRBD1 (5 bases). Germline CDR1 reads SGHRS; CDR2 reads YFSETQ. Trimming cost V 5 bases and J 0 bases, with 11 bases left between them. The CDR3 has 14 amino acids. The CDR3 sequence: CASSLSGNQETQYF. The CDR3 DNA sequence: TGCGCCAGCAGTTTATCAGGGAACCAAGAGACCCAGTACTTC.

The chain carries TRBV5-6 and TRBJ2-5; D is perhaps TRBD2 (5 bases). The CDR3 has 15 amino acids. V dropped 0 bases and J dropped 7 bases, with 16 bases sitting between them. Germline V CDR1 and CDR2: SGHDT, YYEEEE. CDR3 in amino acids: CASSLASRVGGTQYF. In nucleotides, the CDR3 is TGTGCCAGCAGCTTGGCCTCTCGGGTAGGAGGGACCCAGTACTTC.

V gene TRBV19 combines with J gene TRBJ2-3; D gene uncertain. The CDR3 extends over 14 amino acids. V dropped 6 bases and J dropped 2 bases, with 12 bases sitting between them. From germline, CDR1 is LNHDA and CDR2 SQIVND (reference sequence). The CDR3, as DNA: TGTGCCAGTAGACGAGCGTTCCACACAGATACGCAGTATTTT. Its translation: CASRRAFHTDTQYF.

In this sample, this clone turned up a few times. The chain employs TRBV3-1 (or the pseudogene TRBV3-2) and TRBJ1-1; 9 bases align to TRBD1. The germline CDR1 and CDR2 sequences are LGHDT and YNNKEL (reference sequence). Trimming removed 6 bases from V and 4 bases from J; junction bases left unmatched: 6. The CDR3 contains 14 residues. In DNA, the CDR3 is TGTGCCAGCAGACCCGGGACAGGGTTCACTGAAGCTTTCTTT. It encodes CASRPGTGFTEAFF.

The genes are TRBV5-4 and TRBJ2-1; TRBD2 matches at 8 bases. V lost 4 bases and J lost 10; bases outside the gene matches: 7. This CDR3 region has 13 residues. CDR1 is SGHNT, CDR2 YYREEE, per germline (reference sequence). The CDR3 bases are TGTGCCAGCAGCAGAGCGGGAGTTCCCGAGCAGTTCTTC. It specifies CASSRAGVPEQFF.

This chain links TRBV6-2 or TRBV6-3 with TRBJ1-5, with 8 positions matching TRBD1. CDR1 is MNHEY, CDR2 SVGEGT, per germline. The CDR3 has 15 residues. J gave up 6 bases and V 6 bases, and 10 bases lay outside the gene matches. DNA for the CDR3: TGTGCCAGCAGCCTACTTGCAGGGGGCGGTCAGCCCCAGCATTTT. Translating it yields CASSLLAGGGQPQHF.

This clone was observed once. The chain recombines TRBV18 with TRBJ2-2; 7 nucleotides agree with TRBD2. With V trimmed by 2 bases and J by 1 base, 1 base remained unmatched. Germline CDR1 and CDR2: KGHSH and LQKENI. CDR3 size: 15 residues. The CDR3 sequence: CASSPLAGNTGELFF. The DNA for the CDR3 is TGTGCCAGCTCACCATTAGCGGGGAACACCGGGGAGCTGTTTTTT.

This clone was seen once. The V call is TRBV5-1, the J call TRBJ1-6; 10 positions agree with TRBD1. The CDR3 spans 15 residues. The V gene end was trimmed by 0 bases and the J gene end by 8 bases; junction bases not matched to a gene: 2. CDR1 is SGHRS, CDR2 YFSETQ, per germline. The DNA of the CDR3 is TGCGCCAGCAGCTTGGGACAGGGGGCGGATTCACCCCTCCACTTT. It codes for CASSLGQGADSPLHF.

The chain carries TRBV5-4 and TRBJ2-2; tentatively, D is TRBD2 (6 bases). The CDR3 is made up of 15 amino acids. CDR1 SGHNT and CDR2 YYREEE come from the germline V gene (reference sequence). The V end was cut by 0 bases, the J end by 3 bases, with 9 bases between. The CDR3 DNA is TGTGCCAGCAGCTTGGGGCCGGGAGACACCGGGGAGCTGTTTTTT. Its translation: CASSLGPGDTGELFF.

The chain carries TRBV11-1 and TRBJ2-1; perhaps TRBD1 as D (5 bases). Trimming removed 3 bases at V and 9 bases at J, with 12 bases between. Germline V gene data show CDR1 as SGHAT and CDR2 as FQDESV (reference sequence). The CDR3 loop spans 13 amino acids. The chain's CDR3 is CASSLEGVTEQFF. Written as DNA, the CDR3 is TGTGCCAGCAGCTTGGAAGGGGTCACTGAGCAGTTCTTC.

V is TRBV5-4 and J is TRBJ1-6, with 7 bases identical to TRBD1. The germline V gene encodes CDR1 SGHNT and CDR2 YYREEE (reference sequence). This CDR3 is 14 amino acids long. Trimming cost V 3 bases and J 8 bases; bases outside gene matches: 5. CDR3: CASSWTGGDSPLHF. The CDR3 DNA reads TGTGCCAGCAGCTGGACAGGTGGTGATTCACCCCTCCACTTT. The full variable domain, its missing parts supplied by reference TRBV5-4 and TRBJ1-6, is ETGVTQSPTHLIKTRGQQVTLRCSSQSGHNTVSWYQQALGQGPQFIFQYYREEENGRGNFPPRFSGLQFPNYSSELNVNALELDDSALYLCASSWTGGDSPLHFGNGTRLTVT.

The genes are TRBV7-9 and TRBJ2-3; 8 bases fit TRBD1. Trimming took 5 bases from V and 3 from J; bases not matched to a gene: 7. The CDR3 runs 15 residues. Per the germline V gene, CDR1 is SEHNR and CDR2 is FQNEAQ (reference sequence). The chain's CDR3 is CASSVRTGRTDTQYF. The CDR3 DNA follows: TGTGCCAGCAGCGTACGGACAGGGAGGACAGATACGCAGTATTTT.

This chain joins TRBV7-2 and TRBJ2-3; tentative D call: TRBD1 (6 bases). The V end was cut by 4 bases, the J end by 2 bases, with 10 bases between. Germline CDR1 and CDR2: SGHTA and FQGNSA. The CDR3 contains 14 residues. The CDR3 region is CASSSGTNTDTQYF. The DNA of the CDR3 is TGTGCCAGCAGCTCCGGGACAAACACAGATACGCAGTATTTT.

The V call is TRBV5-1, the J call TRBJ2-1; 9 nucleotides match TRBD2. This CDR3 is 16 amino acids long. Germline trimming cut 0 bases from V and 5 bases from J; bases unmatched to any gene: 6. Germline V gene sequence: CDR1 SGHRS, CDR2 YFSETQ. The CDR3 nucleotides are TGCGCCAGCAGCTTGGGTACTAGCGGGCCTAACAATGAGCAGTTCTTC. Its translation is CASSLGTSGPNNEQFF.